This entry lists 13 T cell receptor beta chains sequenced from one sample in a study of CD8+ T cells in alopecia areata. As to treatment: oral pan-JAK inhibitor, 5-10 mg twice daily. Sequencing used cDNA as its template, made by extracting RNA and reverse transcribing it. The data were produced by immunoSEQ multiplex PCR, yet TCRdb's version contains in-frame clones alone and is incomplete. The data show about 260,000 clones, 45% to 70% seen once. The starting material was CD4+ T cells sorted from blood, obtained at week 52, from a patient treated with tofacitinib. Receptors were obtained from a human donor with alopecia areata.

CDR3 sequence: CASSFEGTQYF. CDR3 nucleotides: TGTGCCAGCAGCTTTGAGGGGACCCAGTACTTC. This rearrangement joins TRBV7-9 to TRBJ2-5, with D possibly matching TRBD2 (5 bases). The CDR3 contains 11 residues. Trimming cost V 3 bases and J 7 bases, with 6 bases left between them. The germline V gene encodes CDR1 SEHNR and CDR2 FQNEAQ (reference sequence).

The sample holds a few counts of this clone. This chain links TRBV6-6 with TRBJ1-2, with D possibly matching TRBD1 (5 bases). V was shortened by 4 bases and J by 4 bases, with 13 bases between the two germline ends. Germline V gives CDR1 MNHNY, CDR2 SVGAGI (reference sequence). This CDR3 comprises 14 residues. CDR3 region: CASSSGTDAYGYTF. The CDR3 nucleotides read TGTGCCAGCAGTTCGGGGACGGATGCCTATGGCTACACCTTC.

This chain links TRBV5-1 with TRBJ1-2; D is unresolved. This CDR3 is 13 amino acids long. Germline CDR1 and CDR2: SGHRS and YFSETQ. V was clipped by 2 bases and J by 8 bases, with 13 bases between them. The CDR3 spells CASSFRQDGGYTF. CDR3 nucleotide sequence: TGCGCCAGCAGCTTCCGGCAGGATGGAGGCTACACCTTC. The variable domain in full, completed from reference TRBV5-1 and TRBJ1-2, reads KAGVTQTPRYLIKTRGQQVTLSCSPISGHRSVSWYQQTPGQGLQFLFEYFSETQRNKGNFPGRFSGRQFSNSRSEMNVSTLELGDSALYLCASSFRQDGGYTFGSGTRLTVV.

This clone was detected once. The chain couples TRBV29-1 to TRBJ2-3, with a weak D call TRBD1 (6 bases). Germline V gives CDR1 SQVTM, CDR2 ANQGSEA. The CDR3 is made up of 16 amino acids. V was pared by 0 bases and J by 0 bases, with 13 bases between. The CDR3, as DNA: TGCAGCGTTGAAGATTACGGACAGACTAGCACAGATACGCAGTATTTT. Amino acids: CSVEDYGQTSTDTQYF.

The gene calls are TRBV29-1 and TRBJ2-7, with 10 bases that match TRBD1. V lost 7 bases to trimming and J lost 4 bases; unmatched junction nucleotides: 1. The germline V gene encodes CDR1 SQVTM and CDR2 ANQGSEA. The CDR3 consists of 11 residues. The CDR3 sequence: CSGGQGYEQYF. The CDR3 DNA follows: TGCAGCGGGGGACAGGGGTACGAGCAGTACTTC.

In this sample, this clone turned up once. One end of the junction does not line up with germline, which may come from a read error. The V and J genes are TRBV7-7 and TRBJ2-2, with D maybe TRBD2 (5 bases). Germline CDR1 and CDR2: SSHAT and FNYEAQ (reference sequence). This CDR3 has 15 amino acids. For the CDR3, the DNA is TGTGCTAGCAGCTTAGTCGGGGAGTACACCGGGGAGCTGTTTTTT. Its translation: CASSLVGEYTGELFF.

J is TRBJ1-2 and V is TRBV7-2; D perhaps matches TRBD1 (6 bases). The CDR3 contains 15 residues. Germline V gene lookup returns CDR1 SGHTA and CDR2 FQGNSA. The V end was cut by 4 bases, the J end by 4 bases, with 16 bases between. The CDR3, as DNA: TGTGCCAGCAGCTCCCGGACAGATGGACCCTATGGCTACACCTTC. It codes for CASSSRTDGPYGYTF.

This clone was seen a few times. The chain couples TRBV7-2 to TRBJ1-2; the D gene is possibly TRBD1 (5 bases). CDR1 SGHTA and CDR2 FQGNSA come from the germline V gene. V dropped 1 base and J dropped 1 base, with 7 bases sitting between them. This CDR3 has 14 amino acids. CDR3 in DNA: TGTGCCAGCAGCTTAGGGACAAATAACTATGGCTACACCTTC. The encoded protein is CASSLGTNNYGYTF.

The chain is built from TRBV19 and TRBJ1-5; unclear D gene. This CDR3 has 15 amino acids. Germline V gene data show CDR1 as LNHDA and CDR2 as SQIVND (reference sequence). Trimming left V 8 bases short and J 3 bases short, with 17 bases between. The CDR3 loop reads CASARPGRINQPQHF. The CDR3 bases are TGTGCCAGTGCGCGGCCCGGAAGAATCAATCAGCCCCAGCATTTT.

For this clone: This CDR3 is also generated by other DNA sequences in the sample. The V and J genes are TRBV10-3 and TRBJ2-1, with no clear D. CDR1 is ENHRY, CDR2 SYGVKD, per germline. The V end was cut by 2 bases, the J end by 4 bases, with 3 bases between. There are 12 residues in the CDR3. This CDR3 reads CAISEGYNEQFF. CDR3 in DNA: TGTGCCATCAGTGAGGGGTACAATGAGCAGTTCTTC.

CDR3 DNA sequence: TGCGCCAGCAGCTTGGCAGGGACCATGAACACTGAAGCTTTCTTT. Amino acid sequence: CASSLAGTMNTEAFF. J is TRBJ1-1 and V is TRBV5-1; a weak D match, TRBD1 (5 bases). The CDR3 has 15 residues. Germline V gene sequence: CDR1 SGHRS, CDR2 YFSETQ. The V gene lost 0 bases and the J gene lost 0 bases, with 9 bases spanning the gap. The full variable domain, with the rest looked up from reference TRBV5-1 and TRBJ1-1, is KAGVTQTPRYLIKTRGQQVTLSCSPISGHRSVSWYQQTPGQGLQFLFEYFSETQRNKGNFPGRFSGRQFSNSRSEMNVSTLELGDSALYLCASSLAGTMNTEAFFGQGTRLTVV.

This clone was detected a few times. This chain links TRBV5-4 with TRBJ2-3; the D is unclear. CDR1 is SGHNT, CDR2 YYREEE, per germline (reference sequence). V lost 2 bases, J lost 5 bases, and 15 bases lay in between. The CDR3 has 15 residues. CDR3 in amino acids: CASSFSPTSEDTQYF. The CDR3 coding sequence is TGTGCCAGCAGCTTCTCCCCGACTTCCGAAGATACGCAGTATTTT.

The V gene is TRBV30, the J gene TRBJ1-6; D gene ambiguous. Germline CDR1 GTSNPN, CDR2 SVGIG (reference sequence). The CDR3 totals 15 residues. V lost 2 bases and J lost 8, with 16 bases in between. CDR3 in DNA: TGTGCCTGGAGTCCCCGGACCCATCTAGATTCACCCCTCCACTTT. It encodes CAWSPRTHLDSPLHF. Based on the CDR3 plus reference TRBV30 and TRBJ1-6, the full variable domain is SQTIHQWPATLVQPVGSPLSLECTVEGTSNPNLYWYRQAAGRGLQLLFYSVGIGQISSEVPQNLSASRPQDRQFILSSKKLLLSDSGFYLCAWSPRTHLDSPLHFGNGTRLTVT.